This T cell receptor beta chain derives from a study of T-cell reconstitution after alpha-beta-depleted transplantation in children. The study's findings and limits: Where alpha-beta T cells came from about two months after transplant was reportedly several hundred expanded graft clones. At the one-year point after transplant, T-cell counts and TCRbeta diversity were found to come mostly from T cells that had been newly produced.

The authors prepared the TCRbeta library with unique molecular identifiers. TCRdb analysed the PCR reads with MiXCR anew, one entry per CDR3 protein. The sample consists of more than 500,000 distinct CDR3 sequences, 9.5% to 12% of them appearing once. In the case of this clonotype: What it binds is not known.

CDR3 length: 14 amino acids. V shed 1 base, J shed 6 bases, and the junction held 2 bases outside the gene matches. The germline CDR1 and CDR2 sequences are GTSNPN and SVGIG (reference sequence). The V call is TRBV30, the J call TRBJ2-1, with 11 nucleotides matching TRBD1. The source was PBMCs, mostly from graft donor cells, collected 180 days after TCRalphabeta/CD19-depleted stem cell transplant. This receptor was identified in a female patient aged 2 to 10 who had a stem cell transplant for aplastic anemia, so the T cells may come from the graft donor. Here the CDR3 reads CAWSAGQGVNEQFF. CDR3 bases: TGTGCCTGGAGTGCGGGACAGGGGGTCAATGAGCAGTTCTTC.